The clone carrying this TCR beta chain has a handful of counts. Looked up from germline, CDR1 is MNHNS and CDR2 is SASEGT. This CDR3 is 15 amino acids long. V was shortened by 3 bases and J by 0 bases, with 12 bases between the two germline ends. The record originates from a study of T cell changes during pregnancy in multiple sclerosis. The repertoire was sequenced with immunoSEQ multiplex PCR; TCRdb's copy has only in-frame clones and lacks some. The data show tens of thousands of clones, roughly 93% seen once. This chain uses TRBV6-1 with TRBJ2-7; TRBD1 might be the D (5 bases). Sequencing used peripheral blood, obtained in the third trimester of pregnancy. This receptor was obtained from a female donor with multiple sclerosis, enrolled in a pregnancy study. The DNA of the CDR3 is TGTGCCAGCAGTGATGGGGCGTCGGGCTCCTACGAGCAGTACTTC. Residues: CASSDGASGSYEQYF.